This T cell receptor beta chain came from a study of CD8+ T cells in alopecia areata. Across the whole study: Tofacitinib administration to treated patients was oral, at 5 to 10 mg twice daily.

Details on this clone: What it binds is not known.

In germline, CDR1 is SGHRS, CDR2 YFSETQ. Trimming cost V 0 bases and J 9 bases, with 13 bases left between them. This CDR3 has 14 residues. Notes on the study in general: Especially in alopecia totalis/universalis, lesional scalp showed greater clonality than normal scalp did. Scalp sample sequencing also detects resident alphabeta T cells of normal skin.

RNA was isolated and reverse transcribed to cDNA, the sequencing template. Repertoires were generated with immunoSEQ multiplex PCR, while TCRdb's copy carries only in-frame clones and drops some. Counted here are roughly 250,000 clones, roughly two thirds occurring once; the ten biggest clones make up 1% to 1.5%. The source material was CD4+ T cells sorted from blood, sampled at week 0. This chain connects TRBV5-1 to TRBJ2-4; no clear D. The TCR was taken from a human donor with alopecia areata. Here the CDR3 reads CASSLDNGLGIQYF. The CDR3, as DNA: TGCGCCAGCAGCTTGGATAACGGTCTCGGCATTCAGTACTTC.